This TCR beta chain came from a study of cytomegalovirus exposure and HLA in healthy donors. The PCR used 60 Vbeta and 13 Jbeta primers. Here immunoSEQ multiplex PCR was the method, and the copy in TCRdb shows in-frame clones only, minus some. The repertoire includes 180,000 or so clones, around 80% of them detected once, and about 7.6% sits in the top ten. This clone was counted a few times. The TCR comes from a woman in her forties in good health and CMV-seropositive. Sequencing was performed on PBMCs.

The CDR3 nucleotides read TGCAGCGTTGAGCGGGAGAGGGCGGATACGCAGTATTTT. As protein: CSVERERADTQYF. This chain links TRBV29-1 with TRBJ2-3; 7 bases fit TRBD2. The CDR3 sequence is 13 residues long. V was clipped by 3 bases and J by 6 bases; unmatched bases: 6. The germline V gene has CDR1 SQVTM and CDR2 ANQGSEA.